This T cell receptor beta chain emerged from a study of blood T cell repertoires in COVID-19. Unmatched junction bases numbered 8, after V lost 3 bases and J lost 5 bases. The CDR3 consists of 14 residues. Germline loops: CDR1 DFQATT, CDR2 SNEGSKA (reference sequence). Authors' analysis steps: Amplified reference gene primers provided the basis for estimating nucleated cell counts. The repertoire was sequenced with immunoSEQ multiplex PCR; TCRdb's copy has only in-frame clones and lacks some. The V and J calls and clone size come from that table; D and trimming were worked out from the DNA. The sample gives under 250,000 clones, 85% of which show up once; approximately 9.6% is in the top ten. Grouping used clinical history reported by participants in a survey and questionnaire.

The chain links TRBV20-1 to TRBJ2-7; 9 bases map to TRBD1. The source material was PBMCs or T cells enriched from blood (not recorded which). The sequence was collected from a woman aged 45 to 65 with acute COVID-19. The CDR3 region has the DNA TGCAGTGCTAGTACAGACAGGGGGAGCGACGAGCAGTACTTC. As protein: CSASTDRGSDEQYF.